This passage covers 13 T cell receptor beta chains from one sample sequenced in a study of regulatory T cells in long-lasting Graves disease. Time point specified: newly diagnosed GD, antithyroid drugs for less than 3 months. PBMC RNA served as the TCR library source. Construction of the TCR beta libraries employed iRepertoire HTBI primers in conjunction with Arm-PCR of CDR3 regions. From the multiplex PCR reads, TCRdb called clonotypes with MiXCR, one entry per CDR3 protein. This table holds 250,000 to 300,000 distinct CDR3 sequences, 18% found once. The same sample was also studied in work on T cells in Graves' hyperthyroidism and ophthalmopathy.

Sequenced material: peripheral blood mononuclear cells (PBMCs), taken at new diagnosis, from a patient treated with antithyroid drugs. These receptor sequences come from a woman aged 25-40 years with Graves disease.

This clonotype was counted many times. The rearrangement uses TRBV25-1 and TRBJ2-7; D is undetermined. Germline CDR1 reads MGHDK; CDR2 reads SYGVNS. V lost 4 bases to trimming and J lost 1 base, with 5 bases between them. The CDR3 contains 12 residues. CDR3 residues: CASSGRSYEQYF. DNA of the CDR3: TGTGCCAGCAGTGGCAGGTCCTACGAGCAGTACTTC.

Ten or more counts support this clonotype. The rearrangement links TRBV5-1 to TRBJ1-4; D is perhaps TRBD1 (6 bases). Trimming removed 3 bases at V and 8 bases at J, with 17 bases between. Per the germline V gene, CDR1 is SGHRS and CDR2 is YFSETQ. The CDR3 is 15 residues long. The CDR3 reads CASSWGPGLEEKLFF. CDR3 in DNA: TGCGCCAGCAGCTGGGGGCCGGGGCTGGAGGAAAAACTGTTTTTT.

A word on this clonotype: This may be a read error, as it is one base from a much larger clone. This chain joins TRBV7-2 and TRBJ1-6; D is ambiguous. Germline V gives CDR1 SGHTA, CDR2 FQGNSA. The CDR3 runs to 16 residues. The chain's CDR3 is CASSLAESSYNSPIHF. As DNA, the CDR3 is TGTGCCAGCAGCTTGGCCGAGAGCTCCTATAATTCACCCATCCACTTT. The full variable domain, completed using reference TRBV7-2 and TRBJ1-6, is GAGVSQSPSNKVTEKGKDVELRCDPISGHTALYWYRQSLGQGLEFLIYFQGNSAPDKSGLPSDRFSAERTGGSVSTLTIQRTQQEDSAVYLCASSLAESSYNSPIHFGNGTRLTVT.

Ten or more counts support this clonotype. DNA of the CDR3: TGTGCCAGCAGCTCGATAGTCACCTACACAGATACGCAGTATTTT. This gives the protein CASSSIVTYTDTQYF. The chain carries TRBV7-9 and TRBJ2-3; D remains unclear. CDR3 length: 15 residues. Per the germline V gene, CDR1 is SEHNR and CDR2 is FQNEAQ (reference sequence). Trimming removed 4 bases from V and 2 bases from J, with 13 bases in between.

This clonotype was recorded at least ten times. This sequence joins TRBV3-1 and TRBJ2-1; unclear D gene. V was shortened by 2 bases and J by 13 bases, with 12 bases between the two germline ends. Germline CDR1 LGHDT, CDR2 YNNKEL (reference sequence). The CDR3 contains 12 residues. The CDR3 loop is CASSQNVRPQFF. The CDR3 coding sequence is TGTGCCAGCAGCCAAAACGTCCGCCCACAGTTCTTC.

This chain links TRBV25-1 with TRBJ2-7; 7 nucleotides align to TRBD1. The trim removed 8 bases at V and 6 bases at J, leaving 4 bases unmatched. Per the germline V gene, CDR1 is MGHDK and CDR2 is SYGVNS. The CDR3 length is 11 residues. CDR3 nucleotides: TGTGCCAGCGGGACAGTTGCCGAGCAGTACTTC. Its translation: CASGTVAEQYF.

This clonotype was counted at least ten times. V and J are TRBV20-1 and TRBJ2-5; no reliable D call. CDR3 length: 10 residues. Per the germline V gene, CDR1 is DFQATT and CDR2 is SNEGSKA (reference sequence). Trimming stripped 5 bases from V and 3 bases from J, with 4 bases between. CDR3 region: CSALKETQYF. For the CDR3, the DNA is TGCAGTGCTTTAAAAGAGACCCAGTACTTC.

Ten or more counts support this clonotype. The gene calls are TRBV7-8 and TRBJ1-1; possible D gene TRBD1, 5 bases. There are 13 residues in the CDR3. V dropped 5 bases and J dropped 3 bases, with 10 bases sitting between them. Germline V CDR1 and CDR2: SGHVS, FQNEAQ. The CDR3 reads CASSEQADTEAFF. The CDR3 region has the DNA TGTGCCAGCAGCGAACAGGCGGACACTGAAGCTTTCTTT.

This clonotype occurred once. A far larger clone is a single base away, which makes a read error likely. J is TRBJ2-3 and V is TRBV12-5, with D uncertain. The J call is in doubt because the DNA end fits TRBJ1-1 better. The CDR3 is 12 amino acids. Germline V gene sequence: CDR1 LGHNT, CDR2 FRNRAP. The DNA of the CDR3 is TGTGCTAGTGGTTTGGCGGGATCGGTAGCTTTCTTT. Amino acids: CASGLAGSVAFF.

This clonotype was detected many times. At one of its ends the junction is not consistent with the germline gene, which may arise from a read error. J is TRBJ2-7 and V is TRBV7-7; TRBD1 matches 9 bases. The CDR3 runs 15 residues. Germline CDR1 is SSHAT and CDR2 is FNYEAQ (reference sequence). Here the CDR3 reads CASSWDREGIYEQYF. The CDR3 bases are TGTGCTAGCAGCTGGGACAGGGAGGGAATCTACGAGCAGTACTTC.

V is TRBV6-1 and J is TRBJ1-3, with no clear D. The CDR3 totals 14 residues. Trimming removed 6 bases from V and 0 bases from J, with 9 bases in between. CDR1 and CDR2 (germline): MNHNS, SASEGT. CDR3 sequence (DNA): TGTGCCAGCAGCGCGACGGGCTCTGGAAACACCATATATTTT. Encoded protein: CASSATGSGNTIYF.

This clonotype showed up many times. V usage is TRBV7-9 and J usage is TRBJ2-5; 10 bases fit TRBD1. The germline V gene has CDR1 SEHNR and CDR2 FQNEAQ (reference sequence). Trimming cost V 2 bases and J 2 bases; bases outside gene matches: 17. The CDR3 is 20 amino acids. In nucleotides, the CDR3 is TGTGCCAGCAGCTTATTCATAGACAGGGGGCCACAGGGGGGACAAGAGACCCAGTACTTC. The encoded protein is CASSLFIDRGPQGGQETQYF.

The chain employs TRBV11-3 and TRBJ1-1, with 7 bases that match TRBD1. This CDR3 has 15 amino acids. The V gene end was trimmed by 2 bases and the J gene end by 11 bases; junction bases not matched to a gene: 14. Per the germline V gene, CDR1 is SGHNT and CDR2 is YENEEA. The CDR3 nucleotides read TGTGCCAGCAGCTTACTTTACGGGAGGCAGGGGGTGGCTTTCTTT. Its translation: CASSLLYGRQGVAFF.